These 6 T cell receptor beta chains were sequenced from one sample in a study of shared clonotypes between healthy human individuals. Here immunoSEQ multiplex PCR was the method, and the copy in TCRdb shows in-frame clones only, minus some. Counted here are around 330,000 clones, around 67% occurring once; the ten biggest clones make up 10%. What was sequenced was memory CD4+ T cells sorted from blood. The subset here: CD45RA-negative fraction. These receptors all come from a man younger than 45 in good health.

This clone was counted between two and nine times. The chain joins TRBV7-2 to TRBJ1-1; D not resolved. The germline CDR1 and CDR2 sequences are SGHTA and FQGNSA. There are 13 residues in the CDR3. V was shortened by 5 bases and J by 3 bases, with 10 bases between the two germline ends. DNA for the CDR3: TGTGCCAGCAGCCCCTATGGACACACTGAAGCTTTCTTT. This sequence encodes CASSPYGHTEAFF.

The J gene is TRBJ2-7, the V gene TRBV27; TRBD1 aligns across 11 bases. The germline V gene encodes CDR1 MNHEY and CDR2 SMNVEV (reference sequence). The CDR3 length is 18 residues. V lost 3 bases and J lost 6; bases outside the gene matches: 16. The CDR3 DNA reads TGTGCCAGCAGTTTTTGTCGGGACAGGGGGGCGTGCGGGCTCGAGCAGTACTTC. This sequence encodes CASSFCRDRGACGLEQYF.

This clone was detected many times. The chain combines TRBV27 with TRBJ2-2; D ambiguous. CDR3 size: 17 residues. The germline gives CDR1 MNHEY, CDR2 SMNVEV (reference sequence). The germline V and J ends were trimmed by 2 bases and 3 bases, with 16 bases remaining between them. The CDR3 nucleotides read TGTGCCAGCAGTTTAGTAGGGCTGTGGGTGGACACCGGGGAGCTGTTTTTT. Its protein is CASSLVGLWVDTGELFF.

This chain uses TRBV5-1 with TRBJ2-1; 7 bases are a match to TRBD1. CDR1 SGHRS and CDR2 YFSETQ come from the germline V gene. Trimming took 4 bases from V and 6 from J; bases not matched to a gene: 4. The CDR3 spans 13 residues. CDR3 sequence: CASSDRVLNEQFF. Here the CDR3 DNA reads TGCGCCAGCAGCGACAGGGTCCTCAATGAGCAGTTCTTC.

The chain joins TRBV1 to TRBJ2-1. TRBV1 is assigned pseudogene status. The CDR3 has 12 residues. CDR3 nucleotide sequence: TGCACCAGCAGCCTAACTCTGGGTGAGCAGTTCTTC. It translates to CTSSLTLGEQFF.

This chain uses TRBV18 with TRBJ1-4, with D uncertain. The germline V gene encodes CDR1 KGHSH and CDR2 LQKENI. This CDR3 is 17 amino acids long. Trimming left V 2 bases short and J 0 bases short, with 13 bases between. CDR3 sequence reads: CASSPNREVTTNEKLFF. CDR3 DNA sequence: TGTGCCAGCTCACCAAACCGTGAAGTGACAACTAATGAAAAACTGTTTTTT.